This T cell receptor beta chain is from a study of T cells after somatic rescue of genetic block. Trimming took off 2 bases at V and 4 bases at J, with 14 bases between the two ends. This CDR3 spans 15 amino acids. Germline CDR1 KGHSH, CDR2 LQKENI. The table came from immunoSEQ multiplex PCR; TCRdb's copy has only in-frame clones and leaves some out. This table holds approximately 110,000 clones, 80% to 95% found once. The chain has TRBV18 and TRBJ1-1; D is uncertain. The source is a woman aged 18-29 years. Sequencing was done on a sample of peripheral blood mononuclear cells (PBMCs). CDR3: CASSPSGSVITEAFF. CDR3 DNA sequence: TGTGCCAGCTCACCATCCGGGTCGGTAATCACTGAAGCTTTCTTT.